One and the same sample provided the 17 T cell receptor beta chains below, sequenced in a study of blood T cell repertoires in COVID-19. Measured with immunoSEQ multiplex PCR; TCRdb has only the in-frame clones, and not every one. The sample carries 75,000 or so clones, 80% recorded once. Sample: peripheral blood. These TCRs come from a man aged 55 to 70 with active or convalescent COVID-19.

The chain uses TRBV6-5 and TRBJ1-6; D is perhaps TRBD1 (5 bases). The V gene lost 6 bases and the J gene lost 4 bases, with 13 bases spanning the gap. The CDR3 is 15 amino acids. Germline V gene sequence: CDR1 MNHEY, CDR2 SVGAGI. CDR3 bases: TGTGCCAGCAGCCCACAGGCGGGGTATAATTCACCCCTCCACTTT. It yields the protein CASSPQAGYNSPLHF.

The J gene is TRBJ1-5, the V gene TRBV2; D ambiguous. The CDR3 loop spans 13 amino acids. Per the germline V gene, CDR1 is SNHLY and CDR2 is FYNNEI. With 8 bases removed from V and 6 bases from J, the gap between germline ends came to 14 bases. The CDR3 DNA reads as TGTGCCAGCCGGGAGTTCGCGGGTCAGCCCCAGCATTTT. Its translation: CASREFAGQPQHF.

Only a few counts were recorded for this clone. CDR3 in amino acids: CASSLALQGADTQYF. CDR3 DNA: TGTGCCAGCAGCTTAGCGCTTCAGGGCGCAGATACGCAGTATTTT. The V gene is TRBV7-2, the J gene TRBJ2-3; tentatively, D is TRBD1 (5 bases). The CDR3 is made up of 15 amino acids. Trimming pared 0 bases from V and 4 bases from J, leaving 11 bases between. Germline V gene data show CDR1 as SGHTA and CDR2 as FQGNSA.

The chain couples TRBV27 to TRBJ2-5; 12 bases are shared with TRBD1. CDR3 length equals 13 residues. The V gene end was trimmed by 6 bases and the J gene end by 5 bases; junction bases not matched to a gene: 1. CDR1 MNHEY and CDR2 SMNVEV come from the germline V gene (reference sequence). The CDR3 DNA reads TGTGCCAGCAGGGGACAGGGGGCGGAGACCCAGTACTTC. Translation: CASRGQGAETQYF.

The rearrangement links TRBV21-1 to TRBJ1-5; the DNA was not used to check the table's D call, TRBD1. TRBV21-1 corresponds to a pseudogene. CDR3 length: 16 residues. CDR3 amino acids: CASSRRSGHPGLPQHF. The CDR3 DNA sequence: TGTGCCAGCAGCCGACGATCGGGACATCCAGGTTTGCCCCAGCATTTT.

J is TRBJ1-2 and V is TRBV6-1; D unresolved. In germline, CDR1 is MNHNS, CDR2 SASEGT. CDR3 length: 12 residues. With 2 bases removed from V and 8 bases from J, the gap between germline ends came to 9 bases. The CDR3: CASSEFQYGYTF. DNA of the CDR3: TGTGCCAGCAGTGAATTCCAGTACGGCTACACCTTC.

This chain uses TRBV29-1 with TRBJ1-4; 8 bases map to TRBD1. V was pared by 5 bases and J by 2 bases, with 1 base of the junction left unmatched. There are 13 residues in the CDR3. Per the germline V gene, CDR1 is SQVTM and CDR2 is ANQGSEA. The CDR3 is CSVRQGTNEKLFF. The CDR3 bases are TGCAGCGTTAGACAGGGGACTAATGAAAAACTGTTTTTT.

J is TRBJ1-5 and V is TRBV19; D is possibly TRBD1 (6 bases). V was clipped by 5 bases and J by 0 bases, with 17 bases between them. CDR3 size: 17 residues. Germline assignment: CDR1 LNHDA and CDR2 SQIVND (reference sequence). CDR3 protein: CASSETGRGVSNQPQHF. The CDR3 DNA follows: TGTGCCAGTAGTGAAACAGGGAGAGGGGTTAGCAATCAGCCCCAGCATTTT.

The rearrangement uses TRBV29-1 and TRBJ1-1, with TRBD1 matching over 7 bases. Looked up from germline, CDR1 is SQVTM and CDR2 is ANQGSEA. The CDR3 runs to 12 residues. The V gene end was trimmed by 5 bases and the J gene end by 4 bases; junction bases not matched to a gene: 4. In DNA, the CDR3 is TGCAGCGTTCCACAGGGGTTCACTGAAGCTTTCTTT. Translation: CSVPQGFTEAFF.

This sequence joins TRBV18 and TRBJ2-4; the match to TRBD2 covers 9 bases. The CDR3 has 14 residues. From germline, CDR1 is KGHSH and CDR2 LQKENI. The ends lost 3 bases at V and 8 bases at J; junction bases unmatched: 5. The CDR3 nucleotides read TGTGCCAGCTCACCTGGCGGGGGGGCTGACATTCAGTACTTC. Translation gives CASSPGGGADIQYF. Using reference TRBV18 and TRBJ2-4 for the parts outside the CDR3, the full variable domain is NAGVMQNPRHLVRRRGQEARLRCSPMKGHSHVYWYRQLPEEGLKFMVYLQKENIIDESGMPKERFSAEFPKEGPSILRIQQVVRGDSAAYFCASSPGGGADIQYFGAGTRLSVL.

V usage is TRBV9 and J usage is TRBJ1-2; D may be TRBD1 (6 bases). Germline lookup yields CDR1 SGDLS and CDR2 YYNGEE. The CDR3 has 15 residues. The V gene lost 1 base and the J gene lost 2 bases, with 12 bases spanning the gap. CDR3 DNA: TGTGCCAGCAGCGTACAGGCCGGACAGAACTATGGCTACACCTTC. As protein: CASSVQAGQNYGYTF.

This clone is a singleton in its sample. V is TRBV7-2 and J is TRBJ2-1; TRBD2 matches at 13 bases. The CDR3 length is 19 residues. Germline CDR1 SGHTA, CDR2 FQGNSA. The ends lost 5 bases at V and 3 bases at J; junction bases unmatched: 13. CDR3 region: CASSLPQDRTSGGYNEQFF. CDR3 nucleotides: TGTGCCAGCAGCCTCCCCCAGGACCGGACTAGCGGGGGCTACAATGAGCAGTTCTTC.

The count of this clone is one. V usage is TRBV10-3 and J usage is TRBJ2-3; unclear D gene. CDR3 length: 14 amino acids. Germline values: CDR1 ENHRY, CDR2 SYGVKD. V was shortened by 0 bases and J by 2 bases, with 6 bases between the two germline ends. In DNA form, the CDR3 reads TGTGCCATCAGTGAGTCCGACTCCACAGATACGCAGTATTTT. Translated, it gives CAISESDSTDTQYF.

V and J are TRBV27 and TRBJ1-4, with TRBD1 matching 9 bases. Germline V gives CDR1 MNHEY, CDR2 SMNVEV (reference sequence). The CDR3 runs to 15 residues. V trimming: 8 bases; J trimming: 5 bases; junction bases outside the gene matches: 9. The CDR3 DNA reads TGTGCCAGCGGTAAACTTGGGACAGGGAATGAAAAACTGTTTTTT. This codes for CASGKLGTGNEKLFF.

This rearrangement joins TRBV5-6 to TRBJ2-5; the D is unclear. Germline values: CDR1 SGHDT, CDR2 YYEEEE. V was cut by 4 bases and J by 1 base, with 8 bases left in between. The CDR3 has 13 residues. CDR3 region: CASSLDSQETQYF. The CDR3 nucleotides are TGTGCCAGCAGCCTCGACTCCCAAGAGACCCAGTACTTC.

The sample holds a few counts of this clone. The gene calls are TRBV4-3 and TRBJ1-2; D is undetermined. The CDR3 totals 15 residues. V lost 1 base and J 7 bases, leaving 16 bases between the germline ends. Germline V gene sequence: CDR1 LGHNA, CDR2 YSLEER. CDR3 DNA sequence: TGCGCCAGCAGCCAAGGGAGGGTGAATGGCGGTGGCTACACCTTC. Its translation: CASSQGRVNGGGYTF.

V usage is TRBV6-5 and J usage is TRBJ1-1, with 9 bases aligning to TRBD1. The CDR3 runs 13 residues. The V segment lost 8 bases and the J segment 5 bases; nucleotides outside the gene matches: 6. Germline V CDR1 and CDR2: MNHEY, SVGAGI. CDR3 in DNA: TGTGCCAGCGCGTACAGGGGGCGGACTGAAGCTTTCTTT. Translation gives CASAYRGRTEAFF.